Presented here are 8 T cell receptor beta chains from one specimen sequenced in a study of shared clonotypes between healthy human individuals. Profiled with immunoSEQ multiplex PCR; TCRdb holds only in-frame clones, not every one. The table lists more than 90,000 clones, 65% to 70% of them singletons. Sequences were obtained from memory CD8+ T cells sorted from blood. The subset here: CD45RO+ cells pooled with CCR7-negative TemRA cells. The receptors were gathered from a man aged 25-45 years in good health.

The CDR3 is CASSQGEPGSDYTDTQYF. CDR3 sequence (DNA): TGCGCCAGCAGCCAAGGTGAACCGGGATCCGACTACACAGATACGCAGTATTTT. V is TRBV4-3 and J is TRBJ2-3; a weak D match, TRBD2 (5 bases). Deletions cut 1 base from V and 2 bases from J, with 19 bases between. Germline-derived CDR1 and CDR2 are LGHNA and YSLEER. This CDR3 has 18 amino acids.

The chain couples TRBV5-6 to TRBJ2-1; D gene uncertain. Germline values: CDR1 SGHDT, CDR2 YYEEEE. The CDR3 length is 17 residues. V gave up 0 bases and J gave up 4 bases, with 17 bases separating them. DNA of the CDR3: TGTGCCAGCAGCTTGGCCGTCATTGTCGCAGAATACAATGAGCAGTTCTTC. Translated: CASSLAVIVAEYNEQFF.

This clone was recorded many times. This chain uses TRBV10-1 with TRBJ1-2; the match to TRBD1 covers 7 bases. The germline CDR1 and CDR2 sequences are WNHNN and SYGVQD (reference sequence). J lost 8 bases, V lost 2 bases, and 11 bases had no gene match. This CDR3 has 15 residues. CDR3 nucleotides: TGCGCCAGCAGTGAGGGGACAGCCGACTTTCAGGGCTACACCTTC. Amino acid sequence: CASSEGTADFQGYTF.

This clone was counted a few times. The J gene is TRBJ2-5, the V gene TRBV6-1, with D possibly being TRBD2 (5 bases). The CDR3 is 11 amino acids. Trimming left V 7 bases short and J 4 bases short, with 7 bases between. Germline V gene lookup returns CDR1 MNHNS and CDR2 SASEGT. The CDR3 is CASNRGETQYF. For the CDR3, the DNA is TGTGCCAGCAATCGGGGAGAGACCCAGTACTTC.

The J gene is TRBJ2-3, the V gene TRBV6-5, with unresolved D. Germline lookup yields CDR1 MNHEY and CDR2 SVGAGI. The CDR3 has 14 amino acids. Deletions cut 6 bases from V and 0 bases from J, with 10 bases between. CDR3 amino acids: CASRRAGSTDTQYF. The DNA for the CDR3 is TGTGCCAGCAGACGGGCCGGTAGCACAGATACGCAGTATTTT.

This chain connects TRBV5-1 to TRBJ2-1; the D is unclear. This CDR3 region has 12 residues. Germline loops: CDR1 SGHRS, CDR2 YFSETQ. V was cut by 2 bases and J by 10 bases, with 10 bases left in between. CDR3 sequence reads: CASSFVGDEQFF. The DNA for the CDR3 is TGCGCCAGCAGCTTTGTAGGAGACGAGCAGTTCTTC.

This chain joins TRBV6-1 and TRBJ2-7, with 9 bases identical to TRBD2. This CDR3 region has 15 residues. In germline, CDR1 is MNHNS, CDR2 SASEGT. The J segment lost 4 bases and the V segment lost 2 bases, leaving 6 bases of the junction unmatched. The DNA of the CDR3 is TGTGCCAGCAGTGAACCCCCCGCGGGAGGGTACGAGCAGTACTTC. This encodes CASSEPPAGGYEQYF.

This clone was counted a single time. The V call is TRBV7-8, the J call TRBJ1-1; D uncertain. The CDR3 contains 16 residues. The V end lost 1 base, the J end lost 6 bases, and 18 bases lay between the germline ends. Germline CDR1 is SGHVS and CDR2 is FQNEAQ. This CDR3 reads CASSLGGRLTGAEAFF. The CDR3 nucleotides are TGTGCCAGCAGCTTAGGTGGTCGGCTCACTGGGGCTGAAGCTTTCTTT.